The clone carrying this T cell receptor beta chain was detected once. Antigen specificity is unknown. The junction had 10 bases not matched to a gene; V was cut back by 1 base and J by 3 bases. CDR3 length: 17 amino acids. CDR1 and CDR2 (germline): MNHNS, SASEGT. The table came from immunoSEQ multiplex PCR; TCRdb's copy has only in-frame clones and leaves some out. The data hold some 87,000 clones, with 72% observed a single time. The sample originates from a study of fetal regulatory T cell absence and autoimmunity. General study points: In IPEX, the enrichment was taken to support antigen-driven autoimmunity before birth.

This clonotype was obtained from a male donor with IPEX syndrome. The sequenced material came from pancreas tissue. This rearrangement joins TRBV6-1 to TRBJ2-3; TRBD1 agrees at 7 bases. The CDR3 sequence is CASSEEETGWGTDTQYF. CDR3 in DNA: TGTGCCAGCAGTGAAGAGGAGACAGGGTGGGGGACAGATACGCAGTATTTT.